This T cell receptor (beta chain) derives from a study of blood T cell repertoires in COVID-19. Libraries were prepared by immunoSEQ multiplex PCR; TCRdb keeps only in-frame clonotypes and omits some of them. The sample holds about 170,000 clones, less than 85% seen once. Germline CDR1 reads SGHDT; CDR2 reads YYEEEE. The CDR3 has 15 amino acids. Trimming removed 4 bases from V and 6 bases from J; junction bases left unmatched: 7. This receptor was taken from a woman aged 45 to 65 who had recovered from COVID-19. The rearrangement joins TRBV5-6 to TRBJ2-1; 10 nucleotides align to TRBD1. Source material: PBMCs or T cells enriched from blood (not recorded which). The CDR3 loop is CASSHPGTGVNEQFF. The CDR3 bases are TGTGCCAGCAGCCATCCTGGGACAGGGGTCAATGAGCAGTTCTTC.